This T cell receptor beta chain comes out of a study of T cell repertoires in aging, cancer and after chemotherapy. Looking at the study overall: Repeat sampling of healthy donors over several months to years showed clear clonal overlap. Findings and caveats of the study: Immunological memory after chemotherapy cannot be judged from the repertoire data. Rebound thymic output was suggested by rising median generation probability during chemotherapy in each cancer cohort. Healthy donors lost TCR diversity with age mainly through richness, cancer patients through richness and evenness.

A mixed TRB-A/B primer pool amplified rearranged TRB by multiplex touch-down PCR. TCRdb called the multiplex PCR reads again in MiXCR, with one record for every CDR3 protein. The sample includes over 2,000 distinct CDR3 sequences, about 27% seen only once; the top ten take over 9.5%. Amplification of TCR beta used genomic DNA extracted from peripheral blood. This clonotype was detected only a few times. Its matching antigen is unknown. This clonotype was sampled from a human donor in good health. The sample was blood.

CDR3 amino acids: CASSSLTKQGGEKLFF. The CDR3 DNA follows: TGTGCCAGCAGTTCCTTAACAAAACAGGGTGGCGAAAAACTGTTTTTT. This chain connects TRBV6-6 to TRBJ1-4; weak D call: TRBD1 (6 bases). Germline V gene lookup returns CDR1 MNHNY and CDR2 SVGAGI (reference sequence). The V end was cut by 4 bases, the J end by 8 bases, with 20 bases between. The CDR3 is 16 residues long.